Following are 27 T cell receptor beta chains from one sample sequenced in a study of shared clonotypes between healthy human individuals. Here immunoSEQ multiplex PCR was the method, and the copy in TCRdb shows in-frame clones only, minus some. The table has about 2.4 million clones, over 85% seen once. Sequenced material: naive CD4+ T cells from PBMCs. The subset: CD45RA+ positively selected. These receptors originate from a man aged 18-30 years in good health. Some clones in this sample may be carry-over from other donors' samples.

V gene TRBV18 combines with J gene TRBJ2-1; D gene uncertain. Germline V gives CDR1 KGHSH, CDR2 LQKENI. The CDR3 extends over 15 amino acids. V lost 2 bases to trimming and J lost 8 bases, with 16 bases between them. For the CDR3, the DNA is TGTGCCAGCTCACCAACCCAGGAAGGGTATTATGAGCAGTTCTTC. The encoded protein is CASSPTQEGYYEQFF.

The gene calls are TRBV6-6 and TRBJ1-5, with a tentative D call TRBD1 (5 bases). The V and J ends lost 8 bases and 2 bases respectively, with 10 bases between them. The CDR3 spans 13 residues. Germline CDR1 and CDR2: MNHNY and SVGAGI (reference sequence). For the CDR3, the DNA is TGTGCCAGCGGTGGGGGTCGCAATCAGCCCCAGCATTTT. Protein sequence: CASGGGRNQPQHF.

The chain employs TRBV27 and TRBJ2-7; 8 nucleotides align to TRBD1. Per germline, CDR1 MNHEY and CDR2 SMNVEV (reference sequence). V dropped 5 bases and J dropped 3; count of bases not matched to a gene: 0. The CDR3 extends over 12 amino acids. The CDR3 here is CASSDRGYEQYF. Here the CDR3 DNA reads TGTGCCAGCAGTGACAGGGGCTACGAGCAGTACTTC.

The rearrangement uses TRBV10-3 and TRBJ2-1; D remains unclear. Germline values: CDR1 ENHRY, CDR2 SYGVKD. Trimming shortened V by 6 bases and J by 2 bases, and 11 bases separated the two germline ends. CDR3 length equals 14 residues. CDR3 bases: TGTGCCATCAGGGCATTGTCCACCTACAATGAGCAGTTCTTC. It specifies CAIRALSTYNEQFF.

This sequence joins TRBV6-5 and TRBJ2-7; TRBD1 aligns across 8 bases. Germline trimming cut 6 bases from V and 2 bases from J; bases unmatched to any gene: 9. The CDR3 runs to 15 residues. Germline-derived CDR1 and CDR2 are MNHEY and SVGAGI. CDR3 sequence reads: CASRLGQGGPYEQYF. In nucleotides, the CDR3 is TGTGCCAGCAGACTAGGACAGGGCGGGCCCTACGAGCAGTACTTC.

The chain is built from TRBV7-2 and TRBJ2-3, with D perhaps matching TRBD2 (5 bases). The germline V and J ends were trimmed by 0 bases and 10 bases, with 11 bases remaining between them. The CDR3 sequence is 13 residues long. In germline, CDR1 is SGHTA, CDR2 FQGNSA. The CDR3: CASSLAGSDAQYF. The CDR3 DNA reads as TGTGCCAGCAGCTTAGCGGGGAGCGACGCGCAGTATTTT.

With regard to this clone: A read error may be the cause here, since a much bigger clone is one base away. The CDR3 reads CASIQETQYF. The CDR3 bases are TGTGCCAGCATCCAAGAGACCCAGTACTTC. The rearrangement links TRBV2 to TRBJ2-5; no firm D call. The V end was cut by 7 bases, the J end by 1 base, with 1 base between. This CDR3 comprises 10 residues. Germline assignment: CDR1 SNHLY and CDR2 FYNNEI.

The rearrangement joins TRBV28 to TRBJ1-2; no firm D call. Trimming stripped 3 bases from V and 3 bases from J, with 8 bases between. The germline V gene encodes CDR1 MDHEN and CDR2 SYDVKM. The CDR3 covers 13 residues. In DNA form, the CDR3 reads TGTGCCAGCAGTTTTCCGGGAGACTATGGCTACACCTTC. Its translation: CASSFPGDYGYTF.

The chain joins TRBV7-9 to TRBJ1-2; D is uncertain. The V gene lost 5 bases and the J gene lost 0 bases, with 13 bases spanning the gap. Germline V gene sequence: CDR1 SEHNR, CDR2 FQNEAQ (reference sequence). This CDR3 has 15 amino acids. The CDR3 region is CASSTAGSSNYGYTF. The CDR3 coding sequence is TGTGCCAGCAGCACCGCAGGTTCCTCTAACTATGGCTACACCTTC.

This chain connects TRBV6-6 to TRBJ1-1; 8 nucleotides agree with TRBD1. CDR3 length: 15 amino acids. Looked up from germline, CDR1 is MNHNY and CDR2 is SVGAGI (reference sequence). The trim removed 5 bases at V and 2 bases at J, leaving 7 bases unmatched. The DNA of the CDR3 is TGTGCCAGCAGTCTAATTGGACAGGGAAACACTGAAGCTTTCTTT. Translated: CASSLIGQGNTEAFF.

CDR3 in amino acids: CASSFTSGKGGTQYF. CDR3 DNA sequence: TGTGCCAGCAGCTTTACTAGCGGGAAAGGGGGGACCCAGTACTTC. This chain links TRBV13 with TRBJ2-5; the match to TRBD2 covers 10 bases. The V segment lost 3 bases and the J segment 7 bases; nucleotides outside the gene matches: 8. The CDR3 sequence is 15 residues long. Germline V gene sequence: CDR1 PRHDT, CDR2 FYEKMQ (reference sequence).

There are a few counts of this clone. At the DNA level, this CDR3 is encoded by other sequences in the same sample as well. CDR3 DNA sequence: TGCGCCAGCAGCTTCACAGGGCGGGGGACTGAAGCTTTCTTT. Amino acid sequence: CASSFTGRGTEAFF. The chain is built from TRBV5-1 and TRBJ1-1, with D perhaps TRBD1 (6 bases). The germline V gene has CDR1 SGHRS and CDR2 YFSETQ. The CDR3 consists of 14 residues. V gave up 2 bases and J gave up 5 bases, with 13 bases separating them.

The chain has TRBV6-1 and TRBJ2-7; 8 bases line up with TRBD1. Per germline, CDR1 MNHNS and CDR2 SASEGT. V shed 4 bases and J 7 bases; nucleotides not matched to a gene: 9. The CDR3 contains 14 residues. CDR3 in amino acids: CASSGTGLGWEQYF. CDR3 nucleotides: TGTGCCAGCAGTGGGACAGGGCTCGGCTGGGAGCAGTACTTC.

V gene TRBV14 combines with J gene TRBJ2-3; unclear D gene. CDR1 and CDR2 from the germline V gene are SGHDN and FVKESK. V was pared by 1 base and J by 6 bases, with 8 bases between. The CDR3 totals 13 residues. CDR3 coding DNA: TGTGCCAGCAGCCAAGGCCAGGCCGATACGCAGTATTTT. This translates into CASSQGQADTQYF. Complete variable domain (other parts from reference TRBV14 and TRBJ2-3): EAGVTQFPSHSVIEKGQTVTLRCDPISGHDNLYWYRRVMGKEIKFLLHFVKESKQDESGMPNNRFLAERTGGTYSTLKVQPAELEDSGVYFCASSQGQADTQYFGPGTRLTVL.

The rearrangement joins TRBV28 to TRBJ2-1, with a weak D call TRBD2 (6 bases). With 4 bases removed from V and 4 bases from J, the gap between germline ends came to 14 bases. Germline CDR1 is MDHEN and CDR2 is SYDVKM. CDR3 length: 15 amino acids. The CDR3 loop is CASSSDGTLYNEQFF. CDR3 bases: TGTGCCAGCAGTTCAGACGGGACTCTTTACAATGAGCAGTTCTTC. The full variable domain, its missing parts supplied by reference TRBV28 and TRBJ2-1, is DVKVTQSSRYLVKRTGEKVFLECVQDMDHENMFWYRQDPGLGLRLIYFSYDVKMKEKGDIPEGYSVSREKKERFSLILESASTNQTSMYLCASSSDGTLYNEQFFGPGTRLTVL.

The CDR3 protein is CASRPRLAGRTDTQYF. The CDR3, as DNA: TGTGCCAGCAGGCCAAGACTAGCGGGACGAACAGATACGCAGTATTTT. The rearrangement uses TRBV11-2 and TRBJ2-3; 11 bases line up with TRBD2. Unmatched junction bases numbered 8, after V lost 6 bases and J lost 3 bases. This CDR3 spans 16 amino acids. Germline CDR1 is SGHAT and CDR2 is FQNNGV.

Only a few counts were recorded for this clone. This sample also contains other DNA sequences that code for the same CDR3. The chain employs TRBV6-5 and TRBJ1-1; D remains unclear. There are 13 residues in the CDR3. V shed 2 bases and J shed 4 bases, with 8 bases lying between them. From germline, CDR1 is MNHEY and CDR2 SVGAGI. In nucleotides, the CDR3 is TGTGCCAGCAGTTACCCTCCGGGCACTGAAGCTTTCTTT. As protein: CASSYPPGTEAFF.

The rearrangement links TRBV5-6 to TRBJ2-1, with D tentatively TRBD2 (6 bases). The CDR3 contains 14 residues. Per germline, CDR1 SGHDT and CDR2 YYEEEE. Trimming cost V 4 bases and J 3 bases, with 11 bases left between them. CDR3: CASSGPSDYNEQFF. The CDR3 bases are TGTGCCAGCAGCGGACCTAGCGACTACAATGAGCAGTTCTTC.

This sequence joins TRBV4-1 and TRBJ2-5; D is possibly TRBD1 (6 bases). The CDR3 spans 14 residues. The V and J ends lost 4 bases and 2 bases respectively, with 11 bases between them. The V gene's germline CDR1 is MGHRA and CDR2 YSYEKL. In DNA form, the CDR3 reads TGCGCCAGCAGCCTGCGGACAGATCAAGAGACCCAGTACTTC. As protein: CASSLRTDQETQYF.

The chain employs TRBV28 and TRBJ1-6; D not resolved. The ends were cut back, 6 bases at V and 9 bases at J, with 18 bases in the middle. Germline V gene data show CDR1 as MDHEN and CDR2 as SYDVKM. CDR3 size: 15 residues. Written as DNA, the CDR3 is TGTGCCAGCAGCCCAAACACGGGTTATCGTTCACCCCTCCACTTT. This sequence encodes CASSPNTGYRSPLHF.

This clone was counted a few times. The chain has TRBV2 and TRBJ1-4; 8 nucleotides agree with TRBD1. The J segment lost 5 bases and the V segment lost 11 bases, leaving 4 bases of the junction unmatched. The V gene's germline CDR1 is SNHLY and CDR2 FYNNEI. The CDR3 runs to 12 residues. CDR3 residues: CAGGQANEKLFF. In DNA form, the CDR3 reads TGTGCCGGGGGACAGGCGAATGAAAAACTGTTTTTT.

A word on this clone: Other DNA variants within this sample encode the same CDR3. The chain has TRBV5-6 and TRBJ2-6, with D unresolved. Trimming left V 1 base short and J 4 bases short, with 6 bases between. The CDR3 consists of 14 residues. CDR1 is SGHDT and CDR2 is YYEEEE in the germline V gene. The CDR3 DNA follows: TGTGCCAGCAGCTTGTCGTCCGGGGCCAACGTCCTGACTTTC. It yields the protein CASSLSSGANVLTF.

This sequence joins TRBV7-2 and TRBJ2-2, with 11 bases lining up with TRBD2. Germline values: CDR1 SGHTA, CDR2 FQGNSA. V was clipped by 5 bases and J by 3 bases; unmatched bases: 5. The CDR3 spans 16 residues. The CDR3: CASSVTSGSYTGELFF. CDR3 nucleotides: TGTGCCAGCAGCGTAACTAGCGGGAGCTACACCGGGGAGCTGTTTTTT.

The rearrangement uses TRBV4-1 and TRBJ2-7, with 10 bases matching TRBD1. The CDR3 is made up of 15 amino acids. J lost 4 bases, V lost 3 bases, and 6 bases had no gene match. CDR1 MGHRA and CDR2 YSYEKL come from the germline V gene. CDR3 coding DNA: TGCGCCAGCAGCCATGGACAGGGGGGTCGATACGAGCAGTACTTC. It codes for CASSHGQGGRYEQYF.

Points on this clone: A junction boundary mismatches the germline segment, possibly from a read error. The gene calls are TRBV5-1 and TRBJ1-2; a possible D gene is TRBD1 (6 bases). This CDR3 is 15 amino acids long. From germline, CDR1 is SGHRS and CDR2 YFSETQ. The CDR3 loop is CASSPGDTRDYGYTF. The CDR3 region has the DNA TGCGCCAGCAGCCCCGGGGACACTAGGGACTACGGCTACACCTTC. Filled out from reference TRBV5-1 and TRBJ1-2, the complete variable domain reads KAGVTQTPRYLIKTRGQQVTLSCSPISGHRSVSWYQQTPGQGLQFLFEYFSETQRNKGNFPGRFSGRQFSNSRSEMNVSTLELGDSALYLCASSPGDTRDYGYTFGSGTRLTVV.

The chain couples TRBV28 to TRBJ1-1; D gene ambiguous. The CDR3 runs 14 residues. Between the trimmed V and J ends, which lost 5 bases and 4 bases, there was a span of 14 bases. Germline V gene lookup returns CDR1 MDHEN and CDR2 SYDVKM. This chain's CDR3 is CASSPSARSTEAFF. The CDR3 nucleotides read TGTGCCAGCAGTCCCTCGGCTCGATCCACTGAAGCTTTCTTT.

V is TRBV29-1 and J is TRBJ2-2; TRBD1 matches 10 bases. The CDR3 totals 16 residues. The V gene's germline CDR1 is SQVTM and CDR2 ANQGSEA. Unmatched junction bases numbered 12, after V lost 8 bases and J lost 3 bases. The CDR3 DNA reads as TGCAGCATTAGTTGGTGGGACAGGGGCGACACCGGGGAGCTGTTTTTT. This codes for CSISWWDRGDTGELFF.